This T cell receptor beta chain emerged from a study of blood T cell repertoires in COVID-19 (dated by TCRdb to 2018 to 2021). As for the study more broadly: The collaborator samples originated in the United States, Italy and Spain and spanned the acute and convalescent phases of COVID-19. The prospective study material was composed of cDNA or gDNA derived from T cells, B-cell-depleted T cells, or PBMCs. Deeply sampled blood TCRbeta repertoires from subjects exposed to, actively infected with, or recovered from COVID-19 were included in the dataset. The repertoires were released in a freely available public database meant as a resource for research on the immune response to SARS-CoV-2. Samples were obtained from the ongoing ImmuneRACE study (first 160 participants) and from about 1,300 subjects provided by 6 global collaborators. A de-identified subject ID, COVID-19 status, age in years and sex were almost always included in the sample metadata. Where available, HLA class I and class II types were obtained from metadata supplied by the sample provider rather than from assay-based typing. The full study reports these points: The quantity of clinical and demographic metadata differed by source and by participant and was supplied without curation.

Collaborating institutions collected whole blood in K2EDTA tubes following their own protocols. Collaborator samples were shipped for TCRbeta analysis as frozen whole blood, isolated PBMCs, or DNA extracted from either sample type. TCRbeta CDR3 regions were amplified from genomic DNA using the immunoSEQ Assay, a bias-controlled multiplex PCR. From the authors' description of their analysis: Within the assay, amplification of reference gene primers was used to estimate how many nucleated cells each sample contained. Sequence reads were collapsed and filtered to measure the absolute abundance of every unique TCRbeta CDR3 rearrangement. For each sample, productive Simpson clonality was calculated by taking the square root of Simpson's diversity index across productive rearrangements. TCRdb took over this immuneACCESS table, retaining in-frame rearrangements with V and J assigned. Such tables are incomplete; in checked studies, under half of the missing clones stem from an unresolved V gene, and the remainder is unexplained. V and J calls and clone size are given by that table; D and trimming were obtained from the DNA. For this sample there are some 96,000 clones; about 83% appear just once. About 13% of the sample comes from the top ten.

This clone was recorded once. Its target antigen remains unknown. No base-level quality is on record; no much larger clone is a single base apart. The specimen sequenced was peripheral blood. The clonotype was recovered from a human donor in a cohort sampled during active COVID-19.

Here is the DNA: TGTGCCAGCAGCGTAGTTCCTAGCGGGAGTGATACGCAGTATTTT. It translates to CASSVVPSGSDTQYF. In this chain, TRBV9 is recombined with TRBJ2-3; 10 junctional bases match TRBD2. Including cysteine and phenylalanine, the CDR3 has 15 amino acids. This entry keeps only the CDR3 DNA: 45 bases, framed from base 1. From the germline V gene, CDR1 is SGDLS and CDR2 is YYNGEE. Clipping removes 0 bases from V and 6 bases from J, with 4 as the unmatched junction base count.